This T cell receptor (beta chain) was documented in a study of blood T cell repertoires in COVID-19. V shed 2 bases and J shed 3 bases, with 5 bases lying between them. Germline loops: CDR1 MNHNY, CDR2 SVGAGI (reference sequence). The CDR3 length is 12 residues. Clones were read by immunoSEQ multiplex PCR, and TCRdb kept only the in-frame ones, dropping some. The sample yields some 83,000 clones, around 86% seen once. V gene TRBV6-6 combines with J gene TRBJ2-7, with D possibly matching TRBD1 (5 bases). The sequencing input was peripheral blood. The TCR originated in a man older than 75 with acute or convalescent COVID-19. This chain's CDR3 is CASSYQGYEQYF. The DNA for the CDR3 is TGTGCCAGCAGTTACCAGGGCTACGAGCAGTACTTC.